The source of this T cell receptor (beta chain) is a study of OX40 agonist ivuxolimab in advanced cancers. The method was immunoSEQ multiplex PCR; TCRdb's version includes in-frame clones alone and lacks a portion of them. The table lists roughly 80,000 clones, about 89% of them singletons, with 0.3% to 0.45% in the top ten. Germline V lookup: CDR1 SGHRS, CDR2 YFSETQ. J was trimmed by 3 bases and V by 2 bases; bases with no gene match: 3. This CDR3 comprises 14 residues. Material: CD4+ or CD8+ T cells sorted from blood, obtained in a trial of the OX40 agonist ivuxolimab. The chain combines TRBV5-1 with TRBJ2-7; 9 bases line up with TRBD2. This TCR came from an adult with an advanced solid tumor such as melanoma, head and neck, liver or kidney cancer. CDR3 region: CASSFGLALYEQYF. CDR3 coding DNA: TGCGCCAGCAGCTTCGGACTAGCGCTCTACGAGCAGTACTTC.